Shown below are 7 T cell receptor beta chains from a single sample sequenced in a study of blood T cell repertoires in COVID-19. Data came from immunoSEQ multiplex PCR; TCRdb stores just in-frame clones and leaves some out. The table has 95,000 to 150,000 clones, approximately 83% seen once. The source material was peripheral blood. Source of these receptors: a woman aged 80 or over with acute or convalescent COVID-19.

This clone was found a few times. The chain links TRBV5-1 to TRBJ1-1; 7 bases fit TRBD1. Per the germline V gene, CDR1 is SGHRS and CDR2 is YFSETQ. CDR3 length: 12 residues. Trimming took 4 bases from V and 11 from J; bases not matched to a gene: 8. CDR3 nucleotides: TGCGCCAGCAGCGACCTGACAGGGAGTGCTTTCTTT. It encodes CASSDLTGSAFF.

About this clone: The sample carries other DNA sequences with the same CDR3. The chain joins TRBV18 to TRBJ1-2, with TRBD1 matching 8 bases. CDR3 size: 14 residues. Unmatched junction bases numbered 8, after V lost 3 bases and J lost 8 bases. The germline CDR1 and CDR2 sequences are KGHSH and LQKENI. Written as DNA, the CDR3 is TGTGCCAGCTCACCCGGGACAGGAGTGGGCGGCTACACCTTC. It translates to CASSPGTGVGGYTF.

This rearrangement joins TRBV10-3 to TRBJ1-2; 7 bases are shared with TRBD1. The CDR3 spans 14 residues. After removal of 5 bases from V and 3 bases from J, the junction contained 6 bases not matched to a gene. The germline gives CDR1 ENHRY, CDR2 SYGVKD. The CDR3 loop reads CAISNTGADYGYTF. The DNA for the CDR3 is TGTGCCATCAGTAATACAGGGGCCGACTATGGCTACACCTTC.

There are a few counts of this clone. The gene calls are TRBV5-1 and TRBJ1-2; D gene unclear. The CDR3 is 14 residues long. Germline CDR1 is SGHRS and CDR2 is YFSETQ. Trimming removed 3 bases from V and 4 bases from J, with 13 bases in between. The CDR3 region is CASSSGPGGYGYTF. The DNA for the CDR3 is TGCGCCAGCAGCTCCGGCCCGGGAGGCTATGGCTACACCTTC. The full variable domain, rest sourced from reference TRBV5-1 and TRBJ1-2, is KAGVTQTPRYLIKTRGQQVTLSCSPISGHRSVSWYQQTPGQGLQFLFEYFSETQRNKGNFPGRFSGRQFSNSRSEMNVSTLELGDSALYLCASSSGPGGYGYTFGSGTRLTVV.

The chain couples TRBV5-1 to TRBJ1-2; 9 bases match TRBD1. V gave up 6 bases and J gave up 0 bases; unmatched junction bases: 12. The CDR3 is 17 residues long. CDR1 and CDR2 (germline): SGHRS, YFSETQ. The CDR3 region has the DNA TGCGCCAGCACCCGGGACAGGGTACGTGTAGCTAACTATGGCTACACCTTC. Its translation: CASTRDRVRVANYGYTF.

In its sample, this clone was seen once. The J gene is TRBJ2-5, the V gene TRBV29-1; no definite D call. The CDR3 contains 13 residues. V was shortened by 2 bases and J by 4 bases, with 11 bases between the two germline ends. Germline CDR1 and CDR2: SQVTM and ANQGSEA. The CDR3 loop reads CSVEQAPRETQYF. CDR3 bases: TGCAGCGTTGAACAGGCGCCCCGAGAGACCCAGTACTTC.

CDR3 sequence reads: CASTLGTGASEAFF. In DNA form, the CDR3 reads TGTGCCAGCACCTTAGGGACAGGGGCAAGTGAAGCTTTCTTT. This sequence joins TRBV28 and TRBJ1-1; TRBD1 aligns across 10 bases. Germline lookup yields CDR1 MDHEN and CDR2 SYDVKM. There are 14 residues in the CDR3. V shed 7 bases, J shed 7 bases, and the junction held 9 bases outside the gene matches.